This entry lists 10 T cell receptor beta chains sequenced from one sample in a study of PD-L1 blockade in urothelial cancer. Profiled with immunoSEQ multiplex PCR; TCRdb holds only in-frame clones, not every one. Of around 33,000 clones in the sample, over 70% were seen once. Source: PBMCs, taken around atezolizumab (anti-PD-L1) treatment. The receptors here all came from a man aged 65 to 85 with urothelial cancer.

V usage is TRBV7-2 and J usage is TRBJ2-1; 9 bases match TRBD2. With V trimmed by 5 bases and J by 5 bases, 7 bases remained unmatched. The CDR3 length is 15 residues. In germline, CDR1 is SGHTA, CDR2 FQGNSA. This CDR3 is CASSPRLAEDNEQFF. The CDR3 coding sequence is TGTGCCAGCAGCCCGAGACTAGCGGAAGACAATGAGCAGTTCTTC.

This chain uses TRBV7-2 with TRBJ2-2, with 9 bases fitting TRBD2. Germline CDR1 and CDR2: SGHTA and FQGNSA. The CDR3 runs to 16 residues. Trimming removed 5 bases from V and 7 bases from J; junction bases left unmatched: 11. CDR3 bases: TGTGCCAGCAGCCAGGGCGGGAGGGCCGGTGGCGGGGAGCTGTTTTTT. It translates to CASSQGGRAGGGELFF.

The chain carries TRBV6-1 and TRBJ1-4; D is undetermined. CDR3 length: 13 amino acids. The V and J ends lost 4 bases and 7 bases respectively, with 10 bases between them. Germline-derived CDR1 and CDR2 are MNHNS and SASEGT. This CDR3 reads CASSAETGEKLFF. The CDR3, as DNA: TGTGCCAGCAGTGCGGAGACCGGTGAAAAACTGTTTTTT.

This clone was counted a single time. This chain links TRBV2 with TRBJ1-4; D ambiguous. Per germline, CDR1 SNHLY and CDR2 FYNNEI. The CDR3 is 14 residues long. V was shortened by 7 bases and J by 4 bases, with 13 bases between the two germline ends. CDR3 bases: TGTGCCAGCACCCGTGGAGGATTTAATGAAAAACTGTTTTTT. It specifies CASTRGGFNEKLFF.

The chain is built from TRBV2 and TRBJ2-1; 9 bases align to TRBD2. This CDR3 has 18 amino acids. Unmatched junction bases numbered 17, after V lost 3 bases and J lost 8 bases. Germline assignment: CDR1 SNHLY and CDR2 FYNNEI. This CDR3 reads CASSDGLSGSGRMDEQFF. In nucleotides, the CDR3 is TGTGCCAGCAGTGATGGTCTTAGCGGGAGTGGGAGGATGGATGAGCAGTTCTTC.

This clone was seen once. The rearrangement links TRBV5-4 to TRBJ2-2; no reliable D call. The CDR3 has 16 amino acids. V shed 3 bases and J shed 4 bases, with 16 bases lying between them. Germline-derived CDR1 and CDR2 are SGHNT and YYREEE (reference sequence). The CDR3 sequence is CASSSGPTPGTGELFF. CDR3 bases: TGTGCCAGCAGCTCTGGTCCCACCCCGGGCACCGGGGAGCTGTTTTTT.

In DNA, the CDR3 is TGTGCCAGCAGCCAAGCGGCAGGTCCTCCGTCGGACGAGCAGTACTTC. Residues: CASSQAAGPPSDEQYF. The chain joins TRBV14 to TRBJ2-7; D ambiguous. Per germline, CDR1 SGHDN and CDR2 FVKESK. Trimming left V 1 base short and J 5 bases short, with 18 bases between. CDR3 length: 16 amino acids.

The CDR3 spells CASSEVHLEWDTQYF. Here the CDR3 DNA reads TGTGCCAGCAGTGAAGTCCACCTCGAGTGGGATACGCAGTATTTT. This chain uses TRBV6-1 with TRBJ2-3; D not certain. CDR3 length: 15 amino acids. Germline CDR1 is MNHNS and CDR2 is SASEGT. V gave up 1 base and J gave up 6 bases, with 14 bases separating them.

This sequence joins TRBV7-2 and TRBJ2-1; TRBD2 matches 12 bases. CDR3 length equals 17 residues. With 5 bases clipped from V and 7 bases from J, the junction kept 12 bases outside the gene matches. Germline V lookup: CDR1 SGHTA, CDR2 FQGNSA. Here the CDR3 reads CASSAPTGTSGLNEQFF. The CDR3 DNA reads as TGTGCCAGCAGCGCCCCCACCGGGACTAGCGGGCTAAATGAGCAGTTCTTC.

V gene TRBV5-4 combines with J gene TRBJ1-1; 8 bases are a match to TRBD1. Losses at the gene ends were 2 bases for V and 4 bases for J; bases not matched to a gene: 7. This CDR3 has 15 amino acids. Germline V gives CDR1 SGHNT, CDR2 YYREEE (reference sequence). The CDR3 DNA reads TGTGCCAGCAGCTTAAGGACAGGGCGTACCACTGAAGCTTTCTTT. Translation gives CASSLRTGRTTEAFF.